The present TCR beta chain was sequenced within a study of blood T cell repertoires in COVID-19. The wider study: Donors in the United States, Italy and Spain gave samples during acute or convalescent COVID-19.

Per the original data handling: Nucleated cell number was recorded as an estimate derived from reference gene primer amplification. Clones were read by immunoSEQ multiplex PCR, and TCRdb kept only the in-frame ones, dropping some. That table gives V, J and clone size, and the DNA gave D and trimming. The sample contains under 55,000 clones, roughly 85% of which appear only once. The germline gives CDR1 LGHDT, CDR2 YNNKEL (reference sequence). Trimming cost V 6 bases and J 0 bases; bases outside gene matches: 3. The CDR3 extends over 15 amino acids. This rearrangement joins TRBV3-1 (or the pseudogene TRBV3-2) to TRBJ2-1, with TRBD2 identical over 9 bases. The TCR originated in a man in his 70s with acute or convalescent COVID-19. Specimen: peripheral blood. The CDR3 DNA is TGTGCCAGCAGGTTTAGCGGGAGCTCCTACAATGAGCAGTTCTTC. It specifies CASRFSGSSYNEQFF.